The source of this T cell receptor (beta chain) is a study of post-analysis software for immune sequencing data. With regard to this clonotype: The antigen remains undetermined.

cDNA libraries for TCR beta contained unique molecular identifiers. TCRdb reprocessed the PCR reads with MiXCR, giving one entry per CDR3 protein. The data show 750,000 to 950,000 distinct CDR3 sequences, under 70% seen once. Trimming took off 7 bases at V and 1 base at J, with 8 bases between the two ends. Germline CDR1 SQVTM, CDR2 ANQGSEA. The CDR3 spans 13 residues. Notes on the study in general: Relative to controls, patients with multiple sclerosis showed significantly lower normalized Chao1 diversity. Controls showed lower frequencies than patients for five TRBV segments, and TRBV5-6, TRBV5-1 and TRBV20-1 were among these.

Sequencing was carried out using blood. The sequence came from a girl aged 10-17 years with multiple sclerosis. The rearrangement links TRBV29-1 to TRBJ2-6; D not certain. In nucleotides, the CDR3 is TGCAGCGCCAGTGCGTCTGGGGCCAACGTCCTGACTTTC. Encoded protein: CSASASGANVLTF.